This TCR beta chain is from a study of blood T cell repertoires in COVID-19. Trimming took 3 bases from V and 2 from J; bases not matched to a gene: 10. The CDR3 covers 17 residues. Germline CDR1 is MDHEN and CDR2 is SYDVKM. Sequencing used immunoSEQ multiplex PCR; TCRdb keeps in-frame clones, though not all of them. The sample yields 150,000 to 200,000 clones, 70% to 80% seen once. This clonotype originated in a woman aged 45-65 years who had recovered from COVID-19. Sequencing used PBMCs or T cells enriched from blood (not recorded which). The J gene is TRBJ1-2, the V gene TRBV28; the match to TRBD1 covers 9 bases. CDR3 in amino acids: CASSFHLTGTGNYGYTF. Here the CDR3 DNA reads TGTGCCAGCAGTTTTCACCTAACCGGGACAGGGAACTATGGCTACACCTTC.